This T cell receptor beta chain was found in a study of cytomegalovirus exposure and HLA in healthy donors. Notes on the study in general: Donors were assumed by presence/absence analyses to have roughly uniform sequencing depth. Cytomegalovirus association was assigned to more than 150 TCR beta chains.

The germline V gene encodes CDR1 SGHTA and CDR2 FQGNSA. The ends were cut back, 5 bases at V and 3 bases at J, with 10 bases in the middle. The CDR3 runs to 13 residues. This clone has just a few counts. No antigen is known for it. Both 60 Vbeta primers and 13 Jbeta primers went into the PCR. TCRdb's table, derived via immunoSEQ multiplex PCR, lists solely in-frame clones and lacks some. The sample has about 150,000 clones; just under 65% are singletons. The specimen was PBMCs. The chain carries TRBV7-2 and TRBJ1-2, with D unclear. The clonotype was recovered from a woman in her sixties or seventies in good health and CMV-seropositive. CDR3 sequence reads: CASSPERYYGYTF. The CDR3 DNA reads TGTGCCAGCAGCCCCGAGAGGTACTATGGCTACACCTTC.